This T cell receptor beta chain was captured in a study of T cell responses to AZD1222 COVID-19 vaccine. Sequencing used immunoSEQ multiplex PCR; TCRdb keeps in-frame clones, though not all of them. This sample has under 150,000 clones, with 85% to 95% found just once. This clone was found once. The V gene end was trimmed by 1 base and the J gene end by 9 bases; junction bases not matched to a gene: 5. This CDR3 comprises 14 residues. CDR1 is LGHDT, CDR2 YNNKEL, per germline (reference sequence). The material was peripheral blood, obtained on day 0 of AZD1222 vaccination. The chain joins TRBV3-1 (or the pseudogene TRBV3-2) to TRBJ2-1; TRBD2 agrees at 8 bases. The receptor was isolated from an adult in good health. The CDR3 loop is CASSQAGLGVEQFF. The CDR3 DNA sequence: TGTGCCAGCAGCCAAGCGGGACTAGGGGTTGAGCAGTTCTTC.